Listed here are 2 T cell receptor beta chains from one sample, sequenced in a study of blood T cells in healthy people across ages. A second PCR of 7 to 11 cycles used a sample-barcoded 5' primer and a J-beta primer mix. TCRdb ran MiXCR on the 5' RACE reads and lists one entry per CDR3 protein. The sample yields about 570,000 distinct CDR3 sequences, roughly 29% seen once. Material: blood. Every receptor here comes from a woman aged 70 to 79 in good health.

The chain carries TRBV7-2 and TRBJ1-1, with D perhaps matching TRBD1 (6 bases). Germline CDR1 reads SGHTA; CDR2 reads FQGNSA. V lost 4 bases to trimming and J lost 5 bases, with 17 bases between them. The CDR3 is 15 amino acids. The chain's CDR3 is CASSSQQGLRTEAFF. In DNA, the CDR3 is TGTGCCAGCAGCTCGCAACAGGGATTGAGGACTGAAGCTTTCTTT.

The rearrangement links TRBV29-1 to TRBJ2-5; D remains unclear. CDR1 is SQVTM, CDR2 ANQGSEA, per germline. This CDR3 has 12 amino acids. Trimming removed 1 base from V and 4 bases from J, with 7 bases in between. Here the CDR3 DNA reads TGCAGCGTTGAAGTAGTAGCAGAGACCCAGTACTTC. Translating gives CSVEVVAETQYF.